The source of this T cell receptor (beta chain) is a study of post-analysis software for immune sequencing data. Study-level findings and limits: By F measure, samples from a shared preparation batch strongly co-clustered. Controls had significantly higher normalized Chao1 diversity than multiple sclerosis patients. Five TRBV segments, including TRBV5-6, TRBV5-1 and TRBV20-1, were more frequent in patients than controls.

Germline values: CDR1 MNHEY, CDR2 SVGAGI. J lost 1 base, V lost 1 base, and 1 base had no gene match. This CDR3 spans 15 amino acids. Sequencing libraries made from TCR beta cDNA carried unique molecular identifiers. The authors obtained roughly 0.5 million cDNA molecules from around 0.96 to 9.9 million T cells. TCRdb fed the PCR reads into MiXCR, producing one record per CDR3 protein. The sample lists 400,000 to 500,000 distinct CDR3 sequences; approximately 38% were seen once. Details on this clonotype: Its antigen remains unknown.

The chain is built from TRBV6-5 and TRBJ1-1; 9 bases map to TRBD1. Input material: blood. This TCR derives from a girl aged 2-15 years with multiple sclerosis. CDR3 sequence reads: CASSYWDRANTEAFF. The CDR3 DNA follows: TGTGCCAGCAGTTACTGGGACAGGGCGAACACTGAAGCTTTCTTT.